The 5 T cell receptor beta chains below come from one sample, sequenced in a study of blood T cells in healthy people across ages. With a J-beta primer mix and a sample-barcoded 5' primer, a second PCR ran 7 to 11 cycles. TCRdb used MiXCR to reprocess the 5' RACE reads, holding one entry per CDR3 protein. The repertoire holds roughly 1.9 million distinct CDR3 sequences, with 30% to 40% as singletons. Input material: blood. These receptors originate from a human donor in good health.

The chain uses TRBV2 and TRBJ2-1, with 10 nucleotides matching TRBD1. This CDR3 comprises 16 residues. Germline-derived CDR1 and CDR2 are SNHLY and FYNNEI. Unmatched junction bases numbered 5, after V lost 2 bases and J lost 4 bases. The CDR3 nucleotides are TGTGCCAGCAGTGAAATAGACAGGGGGCAGTACAATGAGCAGTTCTTC. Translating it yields CASSEIDRGQYNEQFF. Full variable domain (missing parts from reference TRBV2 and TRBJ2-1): EPEVTQTPSHQVTQMGQEVILRCVPISNHLYFYWYRQILGQKVEFLVSFYNNEISEKSEIFDDQFSVERPDGSNFTLKIRSTKLEDSAMYFCASSEIDRGQYNEQFFGPGTRLTVL.

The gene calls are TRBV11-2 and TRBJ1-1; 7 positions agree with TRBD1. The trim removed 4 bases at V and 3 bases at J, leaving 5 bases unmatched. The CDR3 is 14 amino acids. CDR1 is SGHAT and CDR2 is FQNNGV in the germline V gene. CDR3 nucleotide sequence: TGTGCCAGCAGCTCAGTTGGGACAGACACTGAAGCTTTCTTT. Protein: CASSSVGTDTEAFF. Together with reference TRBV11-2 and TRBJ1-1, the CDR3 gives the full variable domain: EAGVAQSPRYKIIEKRQSVAFWCNPISGHATLYWYQQILGQGPKLLIQFQNNGVVDDSQLPKDRFSAERLKGVDSTLKIQPAKLEDSAVYLCASSSVGTDTEAFFGQGTRLTVV.

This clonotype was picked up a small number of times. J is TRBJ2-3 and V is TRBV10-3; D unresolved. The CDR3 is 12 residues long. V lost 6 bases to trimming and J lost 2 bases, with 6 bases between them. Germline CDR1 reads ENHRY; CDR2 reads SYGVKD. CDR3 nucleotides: TGTGCCATCAGAGCAGACACAGATACGCAGTATTTT. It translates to CAIRADTDTQYF.

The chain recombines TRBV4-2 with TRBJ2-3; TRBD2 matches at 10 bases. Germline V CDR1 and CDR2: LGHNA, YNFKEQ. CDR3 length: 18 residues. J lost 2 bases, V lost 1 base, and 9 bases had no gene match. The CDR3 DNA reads TGTGCCAGCAGCCAAGTCCTAGCGGGGGAAAGATACACAGATACGCAGTATTTT. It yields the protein CASSQVLAGERYTDTQYF.

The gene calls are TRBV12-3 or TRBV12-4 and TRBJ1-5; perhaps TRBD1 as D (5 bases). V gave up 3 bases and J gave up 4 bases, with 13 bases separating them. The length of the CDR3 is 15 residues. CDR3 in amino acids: CASSLGRGLNQPQHF. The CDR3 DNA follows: TGTGCCAGCAGTTTGGGGAGGGGCCTAAATCAGCCCCAGCATTTT.